These 31 T cell receptor beta chains came from one sample sequenced in a study of shared clonotypes between healthy human individuals. Clones were read by immunoSEQ multiplex PCR, and TCRdb kept only the in-frame ones, dropping some. The repertoire consists of some 2,000,000 clones, with nearly 97% occurring once and the leading ten covering roughly 0.13%. Sequencing input: naive CD4+ T cells sorted from blood. As to subset: CD45RA+ positively selected. These receptors all come from a man younger than 35 in good health.

This clone was counted a single time. The rearrangement uses TRBV2 and TRBJ2-1; D is possibly TRBD1 or TRBD2 (5 bases each). The V gene's germline CDR1 is SNHLY and CDR2 FYNNEI. The CDR3 has 12 amino acids. V was trimmed by 8 bases and J by 8 bases, leaving 13 bases between them. In DNA, the CDR3 is TGTGCCAGCCTCCCGAGGGGCGATGAGCAGTTCTTC. Encoded protein: CASLPRGDEQFF.

The chain uses TRBV30 and TRBJ1-1, with a tentative D call TRBD1 (6 bases). CDR1 is GTSNPN and CDR2 is SVGIG in the germline V gene (reference sequence). The length of the CDR3 is 12 residues. The V gene lost 4 bases and the J gene lost 5 bases, with 11 bases spanning the gap. The CDR3 loop reads CAWKGRGTEAFF. CDR3 in DNA: TGTGCCTGGAAGGGAAGGGGGACTGAAGCTTTCTTT.

This clone was picked up one time. This chain links TRBV11-2 with TRBJ2-3; tentatively, D is TRBD1 (5 bases). The length of the CDR3 is 18 residues. CDR1 SGHAT and CDR2 FQNNGV come from the germline V gene. The germline V and J ends were trimmed by 1 base and 0 bases, with 17 bases remaining between them. This CDR3 is CASSLAFRAGMSTDTQYF. CDR3 coding DNA: TGTGCCAGCAGCTTAGCATTTAGGGCAGGGATGAGCACAGATACGCAGTATTTT.

Turning to this clone: The sample has other DNA sequences that encode this CDR3 too. The V call is TRBV5-1, the J call TRBJ2-7; D possibly corresponds to TRBD1 (5 bases). Per germline, CDR1 SGHRS and CDR2 YFSETQ. Between the trimmed V and J ends, which lost 2 bases and 4 bases, there was a span of 13 bases. The CDR3 has 14 residues. The CDR3 DNA reads as TGCGCCAGCAGCTTAGGCGACAGACCTTACGAGCAGTACTTC. Protein sequence: CASSLGDRPYEQYF.

The chain is built from TRBV10-1 and TRBJ1-1, with D tentatively TRBD1 (6 bases). This CDR3 spans 12 amino acids. Between the trimmed V and J ends, which lost 2 bases and 10 bases, there was a span of 11 bases. Germline loops: CDR1 WNHNN, CDR2 SYGVQD (reference sequence). The DNA of the CDR3 is TGCGCCAGCAGTGAGATGGGGGCGCGAGCTTTCTTT. The encoded protein is CASSEMGARAFF.

This chain joins TRBV28 and TRBJ1-4, with D hard to call. Trimming took off 2 bases at V and 8 bases at J, with 6 bases between the two ends. The CDR3 contains 12 residues. Germline V gene lookup returns CDR1 MDHEN and CDR2 SYDVKM. Here the CDR3 reads CASSLMKEKLFF. The CDR3 DNA is TGTGCCAGCAGTTTAATGAAGGAAAAACTGTTTTTT.

The rearrangement joins TRBV7-2 to TRBJ2-1, with a weak D call TRBD2 (6 bases). The CDR3 spans 11 residues. Looked up from germline, CDR1 is SGHTA and CDR2 is FQGNSA. Trimming pared 4 bases from V and 12 bases from J, leaving 10 bases between. The CDR3 DNA follows: TGTGCCAGCAGCTCCCGGGAGCGGCAGTTCTTC. This codes for CASSSRERQFF.

The genes are TRBV7-2 and TRBJ1-1, with a weak D call TRBD1 (5 bases). Trimming removed 1 base from V and 0 bases from J, with 9 bases in between. Germline CDR1 is SGHTA and CDR2 is FQGNSA. The CDR3 is 15 amino acids. CDR3 in DNA: TGTGCCAGCAGCTTAGATGACAGACTGAACACTGAAGCTTTCTTT. It translates to CASSLDDRLNTEAFF.

The chain employs TRBV2 and TRBJ1-2; 7 positions match TRBD1. The CDR3 extends over 16 amino acids. V lost 7 bases to trimming and J lost 3 bases; unmatched junction nucleotides: 14. CDR1 and CDR2 (germline): SNHLY, FYNNEI. In DNA form, the CDR3 reads TGTGCCAGCACTACCGGGACAGCAGAAGCCTACTATGGCTACACCTTC. Translating it yields CASTTGTAEAYYGYTF.

Comments on this clone: Additional DNA sequences in this sample encode the identical CDR3. The rearrangement uses TRBV19 and TRBJ1-3; no reliable D call. Trimming pared 0 bases from V and 0 bases from J, leaving 3 bases between. Per germline, CDR1 LNHDA and CDR2 SQIVND (reference sequence). The CDR3 consists of 14 residues. This chain's CDR3 is CASSIDSSGNTIYF. In nucleotides, the CDR3 is TGTGCCAGTAGTATAGACAGCTCTGGAAACACCATATATTTT.

This chain links TRBV28 with TRBJ2-7; 7 bases match TRBD1. Looked up from germline, CDR1 is MDHEN and CDR2 is SYDVKM. The trim removed 3 bases at V and 3 bases at J, leaving 2 bases unmatched. This CDR3 is 13 amino acids long. CDR3 protein: CASSFQGVYEQYF. The CDR3 DNA sequence: TGTGCCAGCAGTTTCCAGGGGGTCTACGAGCAGTACTTC.

J is TRBJ1-4 and V is TRBV10-3; the D is unclear. The CDR3 consists of 15 residues. Trimming stripped 3 bases from V and 1 base from J, with 9 bases between. Germline-derived CDR1 and CDR2 are ENHRY and SYGVKD. CDR3: CAISDSGGTNEKLFF. CDR3 nucleotides: TGTGCCATCAGTGACAGTGGCGGAACTAATGAAAAACTGTTTTTT.

V and J are TRBV6-5 and TRBJ1-2; maybe TRBD1 (6 bases). Germline-derived CDR1 and CDR2 are MNHEY and SVGAGI. Trimming pared 0 bases from V and 4 bases from J, leaving 12 bases between. This CDR3 comprises 15 residues. As DNA, the CDR3 is TGTGCCAGCAGTTACTCGGGGGGGCAGGGCTATGGCTACACCTTC. Protein: CASSYSGGQGYGYTF.

The chain is built from TRBV6-4 and TRBJ2-5; D remains unclear. The CDR3 has 12 residues. The V and J ends lost 4 bases and 5 bases respectively, with 8 bases between them. Looked up from germline, CDR1 is MRHNA and CDR2 is SNTAGT. The CDR3 protein is CASSVGFETQYF. CDR3 DNA: TGTGCCAGCAGTGTTGGGTTCGAGACCCAGTACTTC.

The rearrangement uses TRBV25-1 and TRBJ2-1, with TRBD2 as a possible D gene (7 bases). CDR1 and CDR2 (germline): MGHDK, SYGVNS. With 1 base removed from V and 9 bases from J, the gap between germline ends came to 16 bases. There are 15 residues in the CDR3. Written as DNA, the CDR3 is TGTGCCAGCAGTGAATCCCCCACGGGGGGCGGTGAGCAGTTCTTC. Amino acids: CASSESPTGGGEQFF.

The chain has TRBV6-1 and TRBJ2-7; 7 nucleotides match TRBD1. The germline gives CDR1 MNHNS, CDR2 SASEGT. This CDR3 has 14 residues. Germline trimming cut 6 bases from V and 2 bases from J; bases unmatched to any gene: 7. In DNA form, the CDR3 reads TGTGCCAGCAGAAAACAGGGGCTACCCTACGAGCAGTACTTC. Amino acid sequence: CASRKQGLPYEQYF.

V gene TRBV28 combines with J gene TRBJ2-1; D possibly corresponds to TRBD1 (5 bases). Germline-derived CDR1 and CDR2 are MDHEN and SYDVKM. Trimming stripped 1 base from V and 2 bases from J, with 12 bases between. There are 16 residues in the CDR3. The CDR3 protein is CASSLLWPGPYNEQFF. CDR3 DNA sequence: TGTGCCAGCAGTTTATTGTGGCCAGGGCCCTACAATGAGCAGTTCTTC.

This clone was picked up a small number of times. The chain combines TRBV5-4 with TRBJ1-2; the match to TRBD1 covers 7 bases. The CDR3 is 14 amino acids. The V and J ends lost 4 bases and 2 bases, in that order; junction bases with no gene match: 5. Per germline, CDR1 SGHNT and CDR2 YYREEE (reference sequence). As DNA, the CDR3 is TGTGCCAGCAGCCCGGGACAGTTGAACTATGGCTACACCTTC. Protein sequence: CASSPGQLNYGYTF.

The chain uses TRBV5-1 and TRBJ2-1; D may be TRBD2 (6 bases). The germline V and J ends were trimmed by 1 base and 7 bases, with 15 bases remaining between them. This CDR3 region has 15 residues. Germline V lookup: CDR1 SGHRS, CDR2 YFSETQ. The DNA for the CDR3 is TGCGCCAGCAGCTTGATTAGCGGAGAGGTAAATGAGCAGTTCTTC. This translates into CASSLISGEVNEQFF.

The rearrangement joins TRBV5-5 to TRBJ1-4; D is unclear. Trimming pared 4 bases from V and 5 bases from J, leaving 21 bases between. The CDR3 length is 17 residues. The germline V gene encodes CDR1 SGHKS and CDR2 YYEKEE (reference sequence). CDR3 sequence reads: CASSRLGSYGTNEKLFF. In DNA, the CDR3 is TGTGCCAGCAGCCGATTAGGAAGTTACGGTACCAATGAAAAACTGTTTTTT.

CDR3 region: CASSGRFYEQYF. The CDR3 DNA reads as TGTGCCAGCAGTGGAAGGTTCTACGAGCAGTACTTC. This chain connects TRBV6-1 to TRBJ2-7; D is unresolved. V was shortened by 4 bases and J by 3 bases, with 7 bases between the two germline ends. CDR3 length: 12 residues. Germline CDR1 and CDR2: MNHNS and SASEGT.

DNA of the CDR3: TGCAGCGTTGAAATGGAGGACACCATATATTTT. Translated: CSVEMEDTIYF. The genes are TRBV29-1 and TRBJ1-3; no definite D call. V was clipped by 2 bases and J by 8 bases, with 7 bases between them. CDR3 length: 11 amino acids. The germline V gene encodes CDR1 SQVTM and CDR2 ANQGSEA.

J is TRBJ2-1 and V is TRBV11-1, with TRBD2 matching over 14 bases. Germline values: CDR1 SGHAT, CDR2 FQDESV (reference sequence). CDR3 length equals 17 residues. The junction had 9 bases not matched to a gene; V was cut back by 5 bases and J by 6 bases. CDR3 bases: TGTGCCAGCAGCCGCAGACTAGCGGGGGGGCCCACCAATGAGCAGTTCTTC. Translating it yields CASSRRLAGGPTNEQFF.

V usage is TRBV10-3 and J usage is TRBJ2-3; 9 bases fit TRBD2. Trimming removed 7 bases from V and 3 bases from J; junction bases left unmatched: 2. Germline loops: CDR1 ENHRY, CDR2 SYGVKD. This CDR3 is built from 13 residues. This CDR3 is CAITSGATDTQYF. CDR3 sequence (DNA): TGTGCCATCACTAGCGGGGCAACAGATACGCAGTATTTT.

The chain carries TRBV2 and TRBJ2-6; D not certain. Deletions cut 6 bases from V and 0 bases from J, with 6 bases between. CDR3 length: 14 amino acids. Germline loops: CDR1 SNHLY, CDR2 FYNNEI. CDR3 sequence (DNA): TGTGCCAGCAGAATCGGCTCTGGGGCCAACGTCCTGACTTTC. This sequence encodes CASRIGSGANVLTF.

The sample holds one count of this clone. The genes are TRBV29-1 and TRBJ2-5; 12 nucleotides match TRBD2. Germline V lookup: CDR1 SQVTM, CDR2 ANQGSEA. This CDR3 has 16 residues. Trimming took 7 bases from V and 6 from J; bases not matched to a gene: 15. As DNA, the CDR3 is TGCAGCGCTAGAGGGTCTAGCGGGGGGGCCGAGCAGACCCAGTACTTC. Its protein product is CSARGSSGGAEQTQYF.

The CDR3 is CASSGETENQPQHF. CDR3 sequence (DNA): TGTGCCAGCAGTGGGGAAACGGAAAATCAGCCCCAGCATTTT. The rearrangement links TRBV2 to TRBJ1-5; D gene uncertain. The CDR3 is 14 amino acids. V gave up 4 bases and J gave up 4 bases, with 11 bases separating them. Germline-derived CDR1 and CDR2 are SNHLY and FYNNEI.

Worth noting for this clone: Relative to the germline gene, one junction end is altered; a read error may explain this. The V and J genes are TRBV10-2 and TRBJ2-2, with D possibly TRBD2 on 6 matching bases. Per the germline V gene, CDR1 is WSHSY and CDR2 is SAAADI. The CDR3 extends over 14 amino acids. The CDR3 loop is CASSTSLDTRELFF. CDR3 nucleotide sequence: TGCGCCAGCAGTACTAGCCTTGACACCAGGGAGCTGTTTTTT.

V is TRBV5-1 and J is TRBJ2-7, with a weak D call TRBD1 (6 bases). CDR1 is SGHRS and CDR2 is YFSETQ in the germline V gene. Between the trimmed V and J ends, which lost 4 bases and 4 bases, there was a span of 21 bases. The CDR3 consists of 16 residues. CDR3 DNA sequence: TGCGCCAGCAGCGGGGGCCCATGGGGCGCGGGTTACGAGCAGTACTTC. It encodes CASSGGPWGAGYEQYF.

The V gene is TRBV10-2, the J gene TRBJ1-4, with D possibly being TRBD1 (5 bases). Germline CDR1 reads WSHSY; CDR2 reads SAAADI. V was trimmed by 6 bases and J by 4 bases, leaving 9 bases between them. This CDR3 has 13 residues. CDR3 region: CASRGQINEKLFF. The CDR3, as DNA: TGCGCCAGCAGGGGGCAGATTAATGAAAAACTGTTTTTT.

This chain uses TRBV11-3 with TRBJ2-7; D is unclear. This CDR3 has 16 residues. The V end was cut by 5 bases, the J end by 0 bases, with 17 bases between. Germline V lookup: CDR1 SGHNT, CDR2 YENEEA. This CDR3 is CASSPEADGSSYEQYF. CDR3 bases: TGTGCCAGCAGCCCGGAAGCCGATGGATCCTCCTACGAGCAGTACTTC.